Sequencing of this TCR beta chain was carried out in a study of CD8+ T cells in alopecia areata. Background on the study: Patients remained on tofacitinib for 6 to 18 months and then went 6 months without it.

Treatment reported: oral pan-JAK inhibitor, 5-10 mg twice daily. It was from alopecia areata patients that lesional scalp punch biopsies and peripheral blood were collected. Extracted RNA was reverse transcribed into cDNA, the sequencing template. Method: immunoSEQ multiplex PCR; TCRdb's copy keeps in-frame clones and lacks some. The data show fewer than 250,000 clones, roughly 40% seen once. Worth noting for this clone: As yet, its antigen is unknown.

The CDR3 length is 14 residues. Germline CDR1 is GTSNPN and CDR2 is SVGIG (reference sequence). Trimming cost V 5 bases and J 7 bases, with 17 bases left between them. Overall study results and limits: Tofacitinib did not eliminate many expanded lesional clones from scalp or blood. Possibly because of HLA-related factors, TCR sharing was less clear across patients than in mice.

Sequencing was performed on CD4+ T cells sorted from blood, taken at approximately week 36, from a patient treated with tofacitinib. This receptor was taken from a human donor with alopecia areata. V is TRBV30 and J is TRBJ2-2, with D unresolved. CDR3 in DNA: TGTGCCTGGTGTGGGTCAAGCTCAGGCGGGGAGCTGTTTTTT. This gives the protein CAWCGSSSGGELFF.